A single sample gave rise to the 3 T cell receptor beta chains below, sequenced in a study of blood T cell repertoires in COVID-19. The data were produced by immunoSEQ multiplex PCR, yet TCRdb's version contains in-frame clones alone and is incomplete. The data show under 250,000 clones, 86% seen once. The source material was peripheral blood. The receptors were sampled from a man older than 75 with acute or convalescent COVID-19.

This chain joins TRBV9 and TRBJ2-2, with 7 bases lining up with TRBD1. The V segment lost 4 bases and the J segment 4 bases; nucleotides outside the gene matches: 16. The CDR3 has 18 residues. The germline V gene encodes CDR1 SGDLS and CDR2 YYNGEE. CDR3 loop: CASSTRGLDRVGTGELFF. In DNA form, the CDR3 reads TGTGCCAGCAGCACGAGGGGGCTAGACAGGGTGGGCACCGGGGAGCTGTTTTTT.

This chain connects TRBV4-1 to TRBJ2-7, with a possible D match to TRBD2 (6 bases). Germline lookup yields CDR1 MGHRA and CDR2 YSYEKL. This CDR3 region has 14 residues. Trimming stripped 4 bases from V and 4 bases from J, with 14 bases between. The CDR3 DNA reads as TGCGCCAGCAGCCCCATGGGGGGTGAATACGAGCAGTACTTC. Its translation is CASSPMGGEYEQYF.

In this sample, this clone turned up once. The V gene is TRBV5-4, the J gene TRBJ2-2; 9 bases align to TRBD2. V lost 2 bases to trimming and J lost 3 bases; unmatched junction nucleotides: 2. This CDR3 spans 15 amino acids. Germline loops: CDR1 SGHNT, CDR2 YYREEE (reference sequence). DNA for the CDR3: TGTGCCAGCAGCTTACCTAGCGGGGACACCGGGGAGCTGTTTTTT. Protein: CASSLPSGDTGELFF.